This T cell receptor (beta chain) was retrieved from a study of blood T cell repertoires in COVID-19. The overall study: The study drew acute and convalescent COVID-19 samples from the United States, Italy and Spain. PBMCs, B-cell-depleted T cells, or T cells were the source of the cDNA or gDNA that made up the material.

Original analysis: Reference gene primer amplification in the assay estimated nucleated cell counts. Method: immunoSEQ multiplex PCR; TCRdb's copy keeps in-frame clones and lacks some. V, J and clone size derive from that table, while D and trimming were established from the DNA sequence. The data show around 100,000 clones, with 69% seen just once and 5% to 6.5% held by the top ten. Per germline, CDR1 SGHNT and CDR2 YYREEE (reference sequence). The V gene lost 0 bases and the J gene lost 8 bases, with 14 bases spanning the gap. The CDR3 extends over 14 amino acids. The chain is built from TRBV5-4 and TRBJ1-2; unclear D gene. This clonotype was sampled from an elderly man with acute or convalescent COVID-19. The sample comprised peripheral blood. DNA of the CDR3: TGTGCCAGCAGCTTGGATGGGCAGGTTGAGGGCTACACCTTC. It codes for CASSLDGQVEGYTF.